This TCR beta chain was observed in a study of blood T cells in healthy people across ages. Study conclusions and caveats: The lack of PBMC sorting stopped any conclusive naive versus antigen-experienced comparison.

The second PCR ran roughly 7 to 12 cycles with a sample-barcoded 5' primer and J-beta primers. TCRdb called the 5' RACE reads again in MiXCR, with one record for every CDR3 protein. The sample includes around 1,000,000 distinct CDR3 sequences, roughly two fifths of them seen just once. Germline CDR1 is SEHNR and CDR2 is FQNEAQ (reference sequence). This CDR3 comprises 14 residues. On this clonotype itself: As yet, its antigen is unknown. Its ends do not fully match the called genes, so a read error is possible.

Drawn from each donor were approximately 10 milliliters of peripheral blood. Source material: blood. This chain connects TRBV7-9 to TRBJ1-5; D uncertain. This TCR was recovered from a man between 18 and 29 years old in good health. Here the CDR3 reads CGSSFLDSNQPQHF. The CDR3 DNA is TGTGGCAGCAGCTTCCTCGATAGCAATCAGCCCCAGCATTTT.